These 9 T cell receptor beta chains originate from one sample sequenced in a study of T cell repertoires in cytomegalovirus infection. No antigen is known for these receptors. TCRdb ran MiXCR on the reads and lists one entry per CDR3 protein. The data hold about 920,000 distinct CDR3 sequences, with approximately 33% observed a single time. Sequenced here: cultured CD8+ T cells from PBMCs, sampled from culture after CMV antigen stimulation. Every receptor here comes from a human donor in good health (CMV status not recorded). Some clones in this sample may be carry-over from other donors' samples.

This clonotype was seen a handful of times. V gene TRBV6-6 combines with J gene TRBJ2-2; 10 bases are shared with TRBD2. The V gene's germline CDR1 is MNHNY and CDR2 SVGAGI (reference sequence). The CDR3 is 18 residues long. V lost 2 bases and J lost 4; bases outside the gene matches: 10. This chain's CDR3 is CASSYASGGASGTGELFF. CDR3 DNA sequence: TGTGCCAGCAGTTACGCAAGCGGGGGGGCCTCTGGCACCGGGGAGCTGTTTTTT.

CDR3 DNA sequence: TGTGCCAGCAGCATAGTATGGGGGGAGACCTACAATGAGCAGTTCTTC. It is translated as CASSIVWGETYNEQFF. This sequence joins TRBV11-2 and TRBJ2-1; perhaps TRBD2 as D (6 bases). The CDR3 runs 16 residues. With 5 bases removed from V and 2 bases from J, the gap between germline ends came to 16 bases. Per germline, CDR1 SGHAT and CDR2 FQNNGV.

This clonotype was counted a few times. The chain links TRBV6-2 or TRBV6-3 to TRBJ2-7; D unresolved. V lost 0 bases and J lost 6, with 15 bases in between. The germline V gene has CDR1 MNHEY and CDR2 SVGEGT. The CDR3 sequence is 15 residues long. CDR3 amino acids: CASSYSRASSVEQYV. Written as DNA, the CDR3 is TGTGCCAGCAGTTACTCCCGGGCCTCCTCCGTCGAGCAGTACGTC.

This CDR3 is CASSVPAGLRANVLTF. The CDR3 DNA is TGTGCCAGCAGTGTACCCGCGGGATTGCGGGCCAACGTCCTGACTTTC. The chain employs TRBV6-1 and TRBJ2-6; possible D gene TRBD2, 6 bases. Trimming took off 4 bases at V and 5 bases at J, with 15 bases between the two ends. This CDR3 region has 16 residues. From germline, CDR1 is MNHNS and CDR2 SASEGT.

This clonotype was counted a few times. The CDR3: CASSQDIGGYTEAFF. The DNA for the CDR3 is TGTGCCAGCAGCCAAGATATCGGGGGCTATACTGAAGCTTTCTTT. This rearrangement joins TRBV4-2 to TRBJ1-1; D possibly corresponds to TRBD1 (6 bases). The V and J ends lost 0 bases and 5 bases respectively, with 13 bases between them. The CDR3 is 15 amino acids. Germline V lookup: CDR1 LGHNA, CDR2 YNFKEQ.

This CDR3 is CASSPGRGGTDTQYF. The CDR3 DNA is TGTGCCAGCAGCCCGGGTAGGGGCGGCACAGATACGCAGTATTTT. The genes are TRBV12-3 or TRBV12-4 and TRBJ2-3, with a weak D call TRBD1 (5 bases). Trimming took off 6 bases at V and 1 base at J, with 14 bases between the two ends. This CDR3 region has 15 residues.

This chain's CDR3 is CASSANRDRGLNEQFF. The DNA for the CDR3 is TGTGCCAGCAGCGCCAATCGGGACAGGGGGCTCAATGAGCAGTTCTTC. The gene calls are TRBV9 and TRBJ2-1; 12 nucleotides match TRBD1. The CDR3 extends over 16 amino acids. CDR1 SGDLS and CDR2 YYNGEE come from the germline V gene. V lost 3 bases and J lost 6; bases outside the gene matches: 7.

In this sample, this clonotype turned up a few times. The chain is built from TRBV10-3 and TRBJ2-2, with 9 bases matching TRBD2. Germline CDR1 reads ENHRY; CDR2 reads SYGVKD. This CDR3 has 17 amino acids. Trimming removed 4 bases from V and 2 bases from J; junction bases left unmatched: 8. This chain's CDR3 is CAISGSERGANTGELFF. Here the CDR3 DNA reads TGTGCCATCAGTGGTTCGGAGCGGGGGGCCAACACCGGGGAGCTGTTTTTT.

This clonotype was counted at least ten times. The rearrangement uses TRBV25-1 and TRBJ2-7; D might be TRBD1 (5 bases). This CDR3 spans 15 amino acids. CDR1 is MGHDK, CDR2 SYGVNS, per germline. V dropped 1 base and J dropped 2 bases, with 12 bases sitting between them. CDR3 protein: CASSESSGKPYEQYF. CDR3 DNA sequence: TGTGCCAGCAGTGAATCTTCAGGGAAGCCCTACGAGCAGTACTTC.